The present T cell receptor beta chain was sequenced within a study of PD-1 blockade in mismatch repair-deficient tumors. The wider study: Patients had 12 mismatch repair-deficient cancer types, all previously treated and progressing.

Every patient had mismatch repair deficiency by PCR or immunohistochemistry. The TCR-sequenced patients were three responders to pembrolizumab. Profiled with immunoSEQ multiplex PCR; TCRdb holds only in-frame clones, not every one. This sample carries some 51,000 clones, over 70% of them seen once, and the ten largest clones take over 7.5%. The CDR3 is 14 amino acids. Germline V lookup: CDR1 SGHNT, CDR2 YYREEE (reference sequence). V lost 4 bases, J lost 7 bases, and 14 bases lay in between. With respect to this clone: Its matching antigen is unknown.

Notes on the study in general: Tumor-resident clones, often absent from pretreatment blood, expanded after pembrolizumab and then contracted.

Sequencing used peripheral blood, obtained about 20 weeks after starting pembrolizumab. The clonotype originates from an adult with mismatch repair-deficient cancer. The rearrangement joins TRBV5-4 to TRBJ2-2; no firm D call. Here the CDR3 reads CASSADSHGGELFF. CDR3 DNA: TGTGCCAGCAGCGCGGATTCACACGGCGGGGAGCTGTTTTTT.